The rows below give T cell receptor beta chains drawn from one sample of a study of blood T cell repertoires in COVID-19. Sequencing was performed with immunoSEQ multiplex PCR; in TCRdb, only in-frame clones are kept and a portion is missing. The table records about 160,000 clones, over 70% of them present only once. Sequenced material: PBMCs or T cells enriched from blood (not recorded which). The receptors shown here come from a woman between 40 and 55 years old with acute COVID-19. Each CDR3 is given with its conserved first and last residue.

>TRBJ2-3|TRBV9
CASSVAPGETDTQYF
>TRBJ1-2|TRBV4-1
CASSQGAAGYTF
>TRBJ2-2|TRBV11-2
CASSFPITPLKLFF
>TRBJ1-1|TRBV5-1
CASSLARGDTEAFF
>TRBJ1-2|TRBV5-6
CASSTWRGGYGYTF
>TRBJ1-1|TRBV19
CASSMFGGGQTRAFF
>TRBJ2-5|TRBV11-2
CASSEWASGRGETQYF
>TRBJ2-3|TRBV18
CASSPSSGLGTDTQYF
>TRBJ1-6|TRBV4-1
CASSPLQRGNSPLHF
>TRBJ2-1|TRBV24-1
CATSEGGSTYNEQFF